These T cell receptor beta chains were read from a single sample in a study of beta chain features in type 1 diabetes. Only in-frame clones appear in the TCRdb table, and some are missing; sequencing was by immunoSEQ multiplex PCR. Here the sample spans roughly 140,000 clones, 11% being singletons. Source material: central memory CD4+ T cells from blood. The receptors derive from a man younger than 35 in good health. CDR3s include the opening cysteine and the closing phenylalanine or tryptophan. D genes are given only for firm matches. Expanded clones get a size class; other rows say once, few or many, or leave the size out.

J	length	size	V	D	DNA	CDR3
TRBJ1-4	13	.	TRBV29-1	.	TGCAGCGTTTGCAGCTACCCTAATGAAAAACTGTTTTTT	CSVCSYPNEKLFF
TRBJ2-4	15	few	TRBV28	TRBD1	TGTGCCATCTCCGGGACAGGGGCTTTAGGGAGCATTCAGTACTTC	CAISGTGALGSIQYF
TRBJ2-3	13	few	TRBV9	TRBD2	TGTGCCAGCGGTCTAGCGGGTTCAGATACGCAGTATTTT	CASGLAGSDTQYF
TRBJ1-5	14	many	TRBV10-3	.	TGTGCCATCAGTGCAGAGCCCCAAAATCAGCCCCAGCATTTT	CAISAEPQNQPQHF
TRBJ2-5	16	.	TRBV4-1	TRBD2	TGCGCCAGCAGGAAACTAGCGGGAGGTTCCCAAGAGACCCAGTACTTC	CASRKLAGGSQETQYF
TRBJ2-5	15	few	TRBV28	TRBD1	TGTGCCAGCAGTCCCCTTGACAACAGGGGAGAGACCCAGTACTTC	CASSPLDNRGETQYF
TRBJ1-6	14	few	TRBV10-3	.	TGTGCCATCAGTGAGACTCCTGCGGATTCACCCCTCCACTTT	CAISETPADSPLHF
TRBJ2-2	12	.	TRBV11-2	.	TGTGCCAGCAGAGTCAACACCGGGGAGCTGTTTTTT	CASRVNTGELFF
TRBJ2-3	13	.	TRBV13	.	TGTGCCAGCAGCCCTCGGACCGCTGTCACGCAGTATTTT	CASSPRTAVTQYF
TRBJ2-1	12	.	TRBV5-4	.	TGTGCCAGCAGCTTAGTGTCCAATGAGCAGTTCTTC	CASSLVSNEQFF
TRBJ1-5	14	.	TRBV7-8	TRBD1	TGTGCCAGCAGCCCGGACAGGGGCAATCAGCCCCAGCATTTT	CASSPDRGNQPQHF
TRBJ2-3	14	.	TRBV9	.	TGTGCCAGCAGCTACGGGACCCTCACAGATACGCAGTATTTT	CASSYGTLTDTQYF
TRBJ1-1	12	many	TRBV29-1	.	TGCAGCGTTGAAGGCAGGAACACTGAAGCTTTCTTT	CSVEGRNTEAFF
TRBJ2-7	14	few	TRBV14	.	TGTGCCAGCAGCCAAAACCAGGGACCCTACGAGCAGTACTTC	CASSQNQGPYEQYF
TRBJ1-1	12	few	TRBV7-9	.	TGTGCCAGCAGCCCACAGGGTGCTGAAGCTTTCTTT	CASSPQGAEAFF
TRBJ2-5	14	.	TRBV13	TRBD2	TGTGCCAGCAGCAAGGCTAGCGGGGAAGAGACCCAGTACTTC	CASSKASGEETQYF
TRBJ2-7	14	.	TRBV7-6	TRBD2	TGTGCCAGCAGCCTAGCGGCAGGCGCCTACGAGCAGTACTTC	CASSLAAGAYEQYF
TRBJ2-5	14	.	TRBV11-3	.	TGTGCCAGCAGCTTAAACGGGGGTCGAGAGACCCAGTACTTC	CASSLNGGRETQYF
TRBJ2-1	19	few	TRBV15	TRBD2	TGTGCCACCAGCAGACCAAGAGGGACTAGCGGGAGCCGGCTCAATGAGCAGTTCTTC	CATSRPRGTSGSRLNEQFF
TRBJ2-3	16	few	TRBV5-1	TRBD1	TGCGCCAGCAGCTTGGGTCCCGGGACAGGGCTAGATACGCAGTATTTT	CASSLGPGTGLDTQYF
TRBJ2-3	14	few	TRBV6-5	TRBD1	TGTGCCAGCGCCCCGGGACAGGGGCTCCATACGCAGTATTTT	CASAPGQGLHTQYF
TRBJ2-3	15	.	TRBV15	TRBD2	TGTGCCACCAGCAGAGCGGGAGGGCGGGCAGATACGCAGTATTTT	CATSRAGGRADTQYF
TRBJ2-1	12	few	TRBV7-2	.	TGTGCCAGCAGCTTAGAGCGGGCTGGGCAGTTCTTC	CASSLERAGQFF
TRBJ2-3	13	.	TRBV27	TRBD1	TGTGCCAGCAGCCGACAGGGACCTCATACGCAGTATTTT	CASSRQGPHTQYF
TRBJ2-7	15	few	TRBV5-1	.	TGCGCCAGCAGCTTGTGGGGGACCAACCCATCGAGCCAGTACTTC	CASSLWGTNPSSQYF
TRBJ2-4	12	.	TRBV2	.	TGTGCCAGCAGCATCTTAAAAAACATTCAGTACTTC	CASSILKNIQYF
TRBJ1-5	15	few	TRBV19	.	TGTGCCAGTAGTATAGATCACGGGCTCTCTCAGCCCCAGCATTTT	CASSIDHGLSQPQHF
TRBJ2-4	17	few	TRBV4-1	.	TGCGCCAGCAGCCAAGTACAGGGGGGGAGCCTATCAAACATTCAGTACTTC	CASSQVQGGSLSNIQYF
TRBJ1-5	12	.	TRBV28	.	TGTGCCAGCAGTTTATTGCTTCAGCCCCAGCATTTT	CASSLLLQPQHF